Listed below are T cell receptor beta chains from one sample, sequenced in a study of Graves' ophthalmopathy and Graves' hyperthyroidism. TCRdb ran MiXCR on the multiplex PCR reads and lists one entry per CDR3 protein. Here the sample spans 650,000 to 900,000 distinct CDR3 sequences, roughly 41% being singletons. The sample was peripheral blood. These receptors were obtained from an adult man with Graves' ophthalmopathy. Each CDR3 is given with its conserved first and last residue. Fields, in order: J gene, V gene, clone size, D gene, CDR3 DNA, CDR3 protein. A D gene is named only where the DNA matches it firmly. Expanded clones get a size class; other rows say once, few or many, or leave the size out.

TRBJ2-7 | TRBV7-8 | once | - | TGTGCCAGCAGCTTATTGGGCTACAAGCAATACTTC | CASSLLGYKQYF
TRBJ2-6 | TRBV7-9 | - | TRBD1 | TGTGCCAGCAGCCAAGCCGGCAGGGGGAATGGTGGGGCCAACGTCCTGACTTTC | CASSQAGRGNGGANVLTF
TRBJ1-2 | TRBV19 | once | - | TGTGCCAGTAGGTTCGGTCCCCACAGGCCTATCGTCGTATGCTACACCTTC | CASRFGPHRPIVVCYTF
TRBJ1-5 | TRBV7-8 | - | - | TGTGCCAGCAGCCTTACCCCCAGTCAGCCCCAGCATTTT | CASSLTPSQPQHF
TRBJ1-2 | TRBV5-6 | many | TRBD1 | TGTGCCAGCAGCTTGTCTTGGGACAGGGTGATCTCCTTC | CASSLSWDRVISF
TRBJ1-4 | TRBV2 | - | TRBD1 | TGTGCCAGCAGTGGGGACAGGGGCATGAGTGAAAAACTGTTTTTT | CASSGDRGMSEKLFF
TRBJ1-3 | TRBV19 | once | TRBD1 | TGTGCCAGTAGTAACCTCGGGACAGAGAACACCATATATTTT | CASSNLGTENTIYF
TRBJ1-2 | TRBV7-9 | - | TRBD1 | TGTGCCAGCAGCGACCCTGACAGGGTTGATGGCTACACCTTC | CASSDPDRVDGYTF
TRBJ1-5 | TRBV20-1 | few | - | TGCAGTGCTAGAGATTTTACAGGTAATCAGCCCCAGCATTTT | CSARDFTGNQPQHF
TRBJ2-6 | TRBV4-2 | - | TRBD1 | TGTGCCAGCAGCCACAATTTACCGGGACAGAAAATCTCTGGGGCCAACGTCCTGACTTTC | CASSHNLPGQKISGANVLTF
TRBJ1-2 | TRBV9 | once | - | TGTGCCAGCAGCCAAGAAGCGGGCGGCTACACCTTC | CASSQEAGGYTF
TRBJ1-1 | TRBV12-3/TRBV12-4 | many | - | TGTGCCAGCAGTTTCGGCCCAGGAGGTAGCACTGAAGCTTTCTTT | CASSFGPGGSTEAFF
TRBJ2-7 | TRBV5-6 | few | TRBD1 | TGTGCCAGCAGCCAAGGTCCTCAACAGGGACAGGGAAGGAACGAGCAGTACTTC | CASSQGPQQGQGRNEQYF
TRBJ2-7 | TRBV9 | few | TRBD1 | TGTGCCAGCAGCCACGGACAGGGGGCCTACGAGCAGTACTTC | CASSHGQGAYEQYF
TRBJ1-6 | TRBV20-1 | - | - | TGCAGTGCTAACGCGGGGGTCTATAATTCACCCCTCCACTTT | CSANAGVYNSPLHF
TRBJ1-1 | TRBV4-3 | few | - | TGCGCCAGCAGCGAGCACGAGGCGCCTGAAGCTTTCTTT | CASSEHEAPEAFF
TRBJ2-5 | TRBV7-2 | few | - | TGTGCCAGCAGCTTTTTTGACAGCAGTCAGCCCCAGTACTTC | CASSFFDSSQPQYF
TRBJ2-5 | TRBV7-9 | - | TRBD2 | TGTGCCAGCAGCTACAGCGGGGGGGCCGTGGAAGAGACCCAGTACTTC | CASSYSGGAVEETQYF
TRBJ2-5 | TRBV29-1 | - | TRBD1 | TGCAGCGGAACAATGCAGGGGGCTGGTGAAGCTTTGGAGACCCAGTACTTC | CSGTMQGAGEALETQYF
TRBJ2-2 | TRBV9 | many | TRBD1 | TGTGCCAGCAGCCCCCGACAGGGGAACACCGGGGAGCTGTTTTTT | CASSPRQGNTGELFF
TRBJ1-6 | TRBV7-9 | - | - | TGTGCCAGCGCGACAACGGATAATTCACCCCTCCACTTT | CASATTDNSPLHF
TRBJ1-1 | TRBV25-1 | many | TRBD1 | TGTGCCAGCAGTGAATCCAGGGGGCTAACTGAAGCTTTCTTT | CASSESRGLTEAFF
TRBJ1-6 | TRBV9 | many | TRBD1 | TGTGCCAGCAGCCCGACAGGGAGTAATTCACCCCTCCACTTT | CASSPTGSNSPLHF
TRBJ1-1 | TRBV7-2 | few | - | TGTGCCAGCCAACCAGGCACTGAAGCTTTCTTT | CASQPGTEAFF
TRBJ2-5 | TRBV25-1 | - | TRBD1 | TGTGCCAGCAGCCTACAGGGGGCTCAGCCCCAGTACTTC | CASSLQGAQPQYF
TRBJ1-2 | TRBV10-3 | - | - | TGTGCCAGCTCAGCCAGGTTATATGGCTACACCTTC | CASSARLYGYTF
TRBJ1-6 | TRBV10-3 | - | - | TGTGCCACCAGACCCGCGGCCGATTCACCCCTCCACTTT | CATRPAADSPLHF
TRBJ2-5 | TRBV7-9 | - | - | TGTGCCAGCAGCGTCGCAAAGGGGAGCGGTGTCCAAGAGACCCAGTACTTC | CASSVAKGSGVQETQYF
TRBJ2-5 | TRBV5-6 | - | - | TGTGCCAGCAGCTTCGAGCGGACTATCGAGACCCAGTACTTC | CASSFERTIETQYF
TRBJ1-5 | TRBV10-3 | - | - | TGTGCCAGCACGGCCTCGGGGGGAGGCTATCAGCCCCTGCATTTT | CASTASGGGYQPLHF
TRBJ2-6 | TRBV7-8 | many | TRBD1 | TGTGCCAGCAGCTCCGGGACAGGGGGCTCTGGGGCCAACGTCCTGACTTTC | CASSSGTGGSGANVLTF
TRBJ1-1 | TRBV5-1 | few | - | TGCGCCAGCAGCTTGGCCAGTGGGGCGGGACACACTGAAGCTTTCTTT | CASSLASGAGHTEAFF
TRBJ2-7 | TRBV14 | few | - | TGTGCCAGCAGCCAGGCAAGGGGTTCATACGAGCAGTACTTC | CASSQARGSYEQYF
TRBJ1-6 | TRBV7-2 | - | - | TGTGCCAGCAGCTTACAGGCAGGGAGTTCACCCCTCCACTTT | CASSLQAGSSPLHF
TRBJ2-7 | TRBV6-5 | - | TRBD2 | TGTGCCAGCAGTTACTATAGCGGGGCCTCCTACGGGCAGTACTTC | CASSYYSGASYGQYF
TRBJ2-7 | TRBV2 | - | - | TGTGCCAGCAGCGCCATGGCAGAGGAAGTTGGCGAGCAGTACTTC | CASSAMAEEVGEQYF